The subject of this entry is one TCR beta chain. What it recognizes is unknown. This specimen belongs to a study of shared clonotypes between healthy human individuals. Background on the study: There were three CD4 naive, three CD4 memory, two CD8 naive and one CD8 memory plates per donor. Study-level points and caveats: Genetic and exposure-history diversity was limited by the few donors. Large sequencing depth failed to make sorted-subset sequencing complete, rarefaction showed.

Naive CD8 isolation took CD45RO-negative cells positively selected for CCR7 and excluded terminally differentiated effector memory CD45RA+ cells. Sorted-subset replicate PCRs used 200 ng of genomic DNA. This amount corresponded to 33,000 or so T cell genomes. Clones were sequenced by immunoSEQ multiplex PCR, and TCRdb holds only the in-frame ones, with some missing. The top ten clones hold roughly 0.1% of a sample with around 640,000 clones, roughly 96% of them seen once. The clonotype comes from a woman in her thirties in good health. Source material: naive CD8+ T cells sorted from blood.

CDR3 nucleotides: TGCGCCAGCAGCCAAGAGTATACTTCGGACTATGGCTACACCTTC. Translated, it gives CASSQEYTSDYGYTF. V gene TRBV4-1 combines with J gene TRBJ1-2; no firm D call. Per germline, CDR1 MGHRA and CDR2 YSYEKL. The CDR3 totals 15 residues. Trimming cost V 0 bases and J 3 bases, with 11 bases left between them.